These 18 T cell receptor beta chains were all obtained from the same sample, sequenced in a study of response to subunit inactivated influenza vaccine. MiXCR, run by TCRdb on the RT-PCR reads, gives a single entry per CDR3 protein. Among 500,000 to 600,000 distinct CDR3 sequences, roughly 15% were seen once, and the ten largest hold around 10%. Sample: PBMCs from blood, taken 11 to 12 days after vaccination. The receptors come from a man aged 45-65 years who received an inactivated influenza vaccine.

This clonotype was picked up a small number of times. The chain recombines TRBV4-3 with TRBJ2-3; a weak D match, TRBD2 (7 bases). The germline V and J ends were trimmed by 4 bases and 12 bases, with 26 bases remaining between them. Looked up from germline, CDR1 is LGHNA and CDR2 is YSLEER. The CDR3 spans 16 residues. CDR3 loop: CASSPSYAGAHNKQYF. The CDR3 DNA follows: TGCGCCAGCAGCCCTTCGTACGCGGGGGCCCACAATAAACAGTATTTT.

This clonotype was seen many times. The chain is built from TRBV2 and TRBJ2-7, with TRBD1 matching 7 bases. The CDR3 spans 13 residues. The trim removed 3 bases at V and 7 bases at J, leaving 6 bases unmatched. Germline CDR1 and CDR2: SNHLY and FYNNEI. CDR3 DNA sequence: TGTGCCAGCAGTGATGGGACAGTAAGAGAGCAGTACTTC. This codes for CASSDGTVREQYF.

This chain uses TRBV4-1 with TRBJ2-2; TRBD1 agrees at 10 bases. Germline loops: CDR1 MGHRA, CDR2 YSYEKL. Trimming took 0 bases from V and 4 from J; bases not matched to a gene: 2. This CDR3 has 16 residues. The CDR3 loop reads CASSQEDRGRTGELFF. DNA of the CDR3: TGCGCCAGCAGCCAAGAAGACAGGGGGCGCACCGGGGAGCTGTTTTTT.

To note about this clonotype: At one boundary the junction diverges from the germline segment, which might be a read error. The V call is TRBV6-1, the J call TRBJ2-7; 9 bases map to TRBD1. This CDR3 contains 15 residues. Germline V gene sequence: CDR1 MNHNS, CDR2 SASEGT. The DNA of the CDR3 is TGTGCCAGCACTGAAGGACAGGGGCGCTCCTACGAGCAGTACTTC. As protein: CASTEGQGRSYEQYF.

The gene calls are TRBV6-2 or TRBV6-3 and TRBJ2-5; 9 bases agree with TRBD2. After removal of 10 bases from V and 2 bases from J, the junction contained 8 bases not matched to a gene. Germline CDR1 reads MNHEY; CDR2 reads SVGEGT. This CDR3 is 14 amino acids long. CDR3 DNA sequence: TGTGCCACCTCGGGACTAGCTCTTCAAGAGACCCAGTACTTC. It translates to CATSGLALQETQYF.

This chain connects TRBV20-1 to TRBJ2-5; D not resolved. The CDR3 runs 11 residues. Germline lookup yields CDR1 DFQATT and CDR2 SNEGSKA (reference sequence). V dropped 5 bases and J dropped 4 bases, with 8 bases sitting between them. For the CDR3, the DNA is TGCAGTGCTGCAAAGGGAGAGACCCAGTACTTC. Translated, it gives CSAAKGETQYF.

Only a few counts were recorded for this clonotype. The rearrangement links TRBV28 to TRBJ2-2; 10 bases align to TRBD1. CDR3 length: 15 residues. J gave up 7 bases and V 6 bases, and 8 bases lay outside the gene matches. Germline-derived CDR1 and CDR2 are MDHEN and SYDVKM. CDR3 sequence: CASRHPGTGVGELFF. As DNA, the CDR3 is TGTGCCAGCAGACATCCAGGGACAGGGGTCGGGGAGCTGTTTTTT.

This clonotype was counted only a few times. This sequence joins TRBV5-1 and TRBJ2-7; D gene uncertain. This CDR3 region has 13 residues. The germline gives CDR1 SGHRS, CDR2 YFSETQ. V was shortened by 1 base and J by 3 bases, with 8 bases between the two germline ends. The CDR3 DNA follows: TGCGCCAGCAGCTTGCCAACTGACTACGAGCAGTACTTC. It yields the protein CASSLPTDYEQYF.

This clonotype was detected a few times. V and J are TRBV4-3 and TRBJ2-5, with 8 positions matching TRBD2. The J segment lost 2 bases and the V segment lost 2 bases, leaving 4 bases of the junction unmatched. CDR1 and CDR2 from the germline V gene are LGHNA and YSLEER. The CDR3 has 15 residues. CDR3 protein: CASSQWRGAQETQYF. CDR3 nucleotide sequence: TGCGCCAGCAGCCAATGGCGGGGGGCGCAAGAGACCCAGTACTTC.

The chain joins TRBV4-2 to TRBJ1-1; tentative D call: TRBD1 (6 bases). The CDR3 length is 17 residues. V was cut by 2 bases and J by 0 bases, with 16 bases left in between. Germline CDR1 is LGHNA and CDR2 is YNFKEQ. CDR3 sequence: CASSQLMLRTVNTEAFF. The CDR3 region has the DNA TGTGCCAGCAGCCAACTTATGCTGCGGACAGTGAACACTGAAGCTTTCTTT.

Turning to this clonotype: One junction end disagrees with the germline gene, perhaps due to a read error. V is TRBV29-1 and J is TRBJ1-4; D possibly corresponds to TRBD1 (6 bases). CDR1 and CDR2 (germline): SQVTM, ANQGSEA. CDR3 length: 13 residues. CDR3: CSVEDWKTGGLLF. CDR3 sequence (DNA): TGCAGCGTTGAAGATTGGAAGACAGGAGGGTTGCTATTT.

This clonotype has just a few counts. V usage is TRBV6-4 and J usage is TRBJ2-1, with 10 bases fitting TRBD2. This CDR3 spans 15 amino acids. The trim removed 4 bases at V and 10 bases at J, leaving 10 bases unmatched. Germline lookup yields CDR1 MRHNA and CDR2 SNTAGT. The CDR3 DNA sequence: TGTGCCAGCAGTGTATCGTTGACTAGCGGGCTCGAGCAGTTCTTC. Protein product: CASSVSLTSGLEQFF.

This clonotype has only a few counts. The chain couples TRBV29-1 to TRBJ2-7; D not certain. The CDR3 totals 12 residues. The V gene's germline CDR1 is SQVTM and CDR2 ANQGSEA. V was shortened by 2 bases and J by 6 bases, with 11 bases between the two germline ends. CDR3 protein: CSVEYGSGEQYF. CDR3 DNA sequence: TGCAGCGTTGAATACGGCTCGGGCGAGCAGTACTTC.

J is TRBJ2-5 and V is TRBV5-1; TRBD1 aligns across 8 bases. After removal of 2 bases from V and 7 bases from J, the junction contained 10 bases not matched to a gene. Germline lookup yields CDR1 SGHRS and CDR2 YFSETQ. This CDR3 comprises 15 residues. The DNA of the CDR3 is TGCGCCAGCAGCTTCCTGCGGACAGGGCAGACGACCCAGTACTTC. As protein: CASSFLRTGQTTQYF.

V is TRBV29-1 and J is TRBJ2-7, with D tentatively TRBD2 (7 bases). Between the trimmed V and J ends, which lost 4 bases and 6 bases, there was a span of 13 bases. Germline values: CDR1 SQVTM, CDR2 ANQGSEA. This CDR3 region has 12 residues. CDR3 bases: TGCAGCGTTGGGGGGGGGCGGCCCGAGCAGTACTTC. Translating it yields CSVGGGRPEQYF.

The chain carries TRBV5-5 and TRBJ2-5, with D possibly matching TRBD1 (7 bases). Germline lookup yields CDR1 SGHKS and CDR2 YYEKEE (reference sequence). There are 14 residues in the CDR3. V was pared by 2 bases and J by 5 bases, with 13 bases between. The CDR3 reads CASSFPGGKETQYF. In nucleotides, the CDR3 is TGTGCCAGCAGCTTTCCAGGGGGGAAGGAGACCCAGTACTTC. Looking up the rest from reference TRBV5-5 and TRBJ2-5 gives the full variable domain: DAGVTQSPTHLIKTRGQQVTLRCSPISGHKSVSWYQQVLGQGPQFIFQYYEKEERGRGNFPDRFSARQFPNYSSELNVNALLLGDSALYLCASSFPGGKETQYFGPGTRLLVL.

The rearrangement joins TRBV12-3 or TRBV12-4 to TRBJ1-1; D perhaps matches TRBD1 (6 bases). The CDR3 has 12 residues. With 7 bases removed from V and 11 bases from J, the gap between germline ends came to 17 bases. The CDR3 is CASTRGAGRAFF. CDR3 DNA: TGTGCCAGCACGCGGGGGGCAGGGAGGGCTTTCTTT.

The chain is built from TRBV6-1 and TRBJ2-3, with TRBD2 identical over 9 bases. This CDR3 comprises 14 residues. The J segment lost 4 bases and the V segment lost 6 bases, leaving 5 bases of the junction unmatched. Germline CDR1 reads MNHNS; CDR2 reads SASEGT. As DNA, the CDR3 is TGTGCCAGCAGAAGCGGGGGGCCCCCAGATACGCAGTATTTT. Its translation is CASRSGGPPDTQYF.